This T cell receptor (beta chain) was observed in a study of blood T cell repertoires in COVID-19. V was shortened by 1 base and J by 0 bases, with 9 bases between the two germline ends. The CDR3 is 15 amino acids. Germline-derived CDR1 and CDR2 are SGHAT and FQNNGV. Produced via immunoSEQ multiplex PCR; TCRdb's table is partial and in-frame only. Seen here are around 230,000 clones, about four fifths observed once, and the top ten hold around 9.9%. The sequenced material came from peripheral blood. This receptor was identified in a woman aged 80 or older with acute or convalescent COVID-19. The V call is TRBV11-2, the J call TRBJ1-1; tentatively, D is TRBD1 (5 bases). CDR3 region: CASSLGQGLNTEAFF. CDR3 DNA sequence: TGTGCCAGCAGCTTAGGGCAGGGCCTGAACACTGAAGCTTTCTTT.